This entry describes one T cell receptor beta chain. The sample comes from a study of blood T cell repertoires in COVID-19. Study in general: Acute and convalescent COVID-19 specimens originated in the United States, Italy and Spain.

The study counted Cohort 3 donors as recovered given two negative PCRs, clearance, or symptom resolution. The repertoire was sequenced with immunoSEQ multiplex PCR; TCRdb's copy has only in-frame clones and lacks some. The table includes roughly 200,000 clones, roughly four fifths detected once. Sequenced input: PBMCs or T cells enriched from blood (not recorded which). This TCR was recovered from a middle-aged man who had recovered from COVID-19.

CDR3 nucleotides: TGTGCCACCAGCCAGACAGGGGATACTGAAGCTTTCTTT. Translation gives CATSQTGDTEAFF. This chain connects TRBV24-1 to TRBJ1-1; the match to TRBD1 covers 8 bases. The length of the CDR3 is 13 residues. Trimming took 7 bases from V and 5 from J; bases not matched to a gene: 5. CDR1 and CDR2 (germline): KGHDR, SFDVKD.